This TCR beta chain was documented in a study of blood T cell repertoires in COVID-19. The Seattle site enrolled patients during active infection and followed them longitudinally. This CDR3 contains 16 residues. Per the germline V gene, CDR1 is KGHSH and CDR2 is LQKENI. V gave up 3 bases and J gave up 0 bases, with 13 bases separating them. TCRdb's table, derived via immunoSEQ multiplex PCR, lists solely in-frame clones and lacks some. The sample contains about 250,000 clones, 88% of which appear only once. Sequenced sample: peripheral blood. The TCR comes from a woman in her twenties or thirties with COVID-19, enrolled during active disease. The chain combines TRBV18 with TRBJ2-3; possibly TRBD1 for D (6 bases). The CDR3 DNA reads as TGTGCCAGCTCACCGAGTGTTCAGGGGAGCACAGATACGCAGTATTTT. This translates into CASSPSVQGSTDTQYF.